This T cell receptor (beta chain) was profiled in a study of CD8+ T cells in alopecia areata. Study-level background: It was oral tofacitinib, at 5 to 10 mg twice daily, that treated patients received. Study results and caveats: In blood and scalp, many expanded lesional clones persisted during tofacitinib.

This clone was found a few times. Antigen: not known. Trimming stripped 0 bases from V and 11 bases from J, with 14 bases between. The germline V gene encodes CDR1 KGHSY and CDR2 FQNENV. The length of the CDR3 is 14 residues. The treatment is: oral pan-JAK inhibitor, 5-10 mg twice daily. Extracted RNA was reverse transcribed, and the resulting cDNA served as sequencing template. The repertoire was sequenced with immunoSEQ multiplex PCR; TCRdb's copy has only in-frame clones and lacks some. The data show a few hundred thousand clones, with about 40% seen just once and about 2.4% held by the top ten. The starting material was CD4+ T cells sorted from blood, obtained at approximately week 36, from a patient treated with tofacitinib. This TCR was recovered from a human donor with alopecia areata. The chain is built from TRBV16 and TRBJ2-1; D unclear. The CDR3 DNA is TGTGCCAGCAGCCAATCGCTCAGAGACCCTAAGCAGTTCTTC. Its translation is CASSQSLRDPKQFF.